A selection of T cell receptor beta chains follows, all from one sample in a study of Ad26.COV2.S vaccination and SARS-CoV-2 variants. Libraries were prepared by immunoSEQ multiplex PCR; TCRdb keeps only in-frame clonotypes and omits some of them. This sample has about 460,000 clones; about 88% occur once, and the top ten carry 1.5% to 2%. The input for sequencing was peripheral blood, taken in a trial of Ad26.COV2.S vaccine versus placebo. The source is a person between 18 and 59 years old who received the Ad26.COV2.S COVID-19 vaccine or a placebo. Both conserved end residues are part of each CDR3. A D gene is named only where the DNA matches it firmly. Clone size is stated in some rows and not others, as once, few, many or a class when expanded.

.	.	TRBV12-5	TRBJ2-3	TGTGCTAGTGCGTCCGGGACAAGGGAGGGGGAAAGGTATTTT	CASASGTREGERYF
.	.	TRBV6-2/TRBV6-3	TRBJ2-1	TGTGCCAGCAGTTTCTGGACACTCTACAATGAGCAGTTCTTC	CASSFWTLYNEQFF
.	.	TRBV5-5	TRBJ1-5	TGTGCCAGCAGCTCCACGGGTCTCAATCAGCCCCAGCATTTT	CASSSTGLNQPQHF
.	.	TRBV12-5	TRBJ1-3	TGTGCTAGTGGTTTGGTTCGGGACGGATCTTTCCGAAACACCATATATTTT	CASGLVRDGSFRNTIYF
.	.	TRBV5-4	TRBJ2-1	TGTGCCAGCAGTTATGACACGACAGAGCAGTTCTTC	CASSYDTTEQFF
TRBD2	.	TRBV5-1	TRBJ2-3	TGCGCCAGCAGCTTTAGCGGGAGGGCCGGGGATACGCAGTATTTT	CASSFSGRAGDTQYF
TRBD1	.	TRBV6-5	TRBJ1-5	TGTGCCAGCAGACCGACAGGGGGAGGCAATCAGCCCCAGCATTTT	CASRPTGGGNQPQHF
TRBD2	.	TRBV10-3	TRBJ2-1	TGTGCCATCAGTGAGACCCCGAGTGGTACCGGGACTAGCGGATTCTTC	CAISETPSGTGTSGFF
.	.	TRBV7-9	TRBJ1-1	TGTGCCAGCAGCTTATTAGCAGGGTCGAGCACTGAAGCTTTCTTT	CASSLLAGSSTEAFF
.	.	TRBV9	TRBJ1-1	TGTGCCAGCAGCCCCCAATCGAACACTGAAGCTTTCTTT	CASSPQSNTEAFF
.	.	TRBV9	TRBJ2-3	TGTGCCAGCAGCGTAGAACCGGACTCCAACACGCAGTATTTT	CASSVEPDSNTQYF
.	once	TRBV12-3/TRBV12-4	TRBJ2-3	TGTGCCAGCAGTTTAAGGAGCGTAGATACGCAGTATTTT	CASSLRSVDTQYF
TRBD1	.	TRBV27	TRBJ2-3	TGTGCCAGCAGTTTAAACAGGGGGGTCACAGATACGCAGTATTTT	CASSLNRGVTDTQYF
.	few	TRBV14	TRBJ2-2	TGTGCCAGCAGCCAACGCCTGGCGTGGGGGGCTCCCGGGGAGCTGTTTTTT	CASSQRLAWGAPGELFF
TRBD1	.	TRBV18	TRBJ2-5	TGTGCCAGCTCAACGGGACAGGTAGAGACCCAGTACTTC	CASSTGQVETQYF
.	.	TRBV2	TRBJ1-1	TGTGCCAGCAGTTCCGGACAGACTGAAGCTTTCTTT	CASSSGQTEAFF
.	.	TRBV10-3	TRBJ2-7	TGTGCCACAATAGACCACGCCTACGAGCAGTACTTC	CATIDHAYEQYF
.	.	TRBV4-2	TRBJ1-5	TGTGCCAGCAGCCAAGGATACTTCCTCAATCAGCCCCAGCATTTT	CASSQGYFLNQPQHF
.	.	TRBV5-5	TRBJ2-7	TGTGCCAGCAGCTCCCCGGGGGAGTACACCTACGAGCAGTACTTC	CASSSPGEYTYEQYF
.	.	TRBV6-5	TRBJ1-2	TGTGCCAGCAGTTACTTGGGGGGTGGCTACACCTTC	CASSYLGGGYTF
.	.	TRBV6-5	TRBJ1-4	TGTGCCACAAAAGGCGGTTTGACTAATGAAAAACTGTTTTTT	CATKGGLTNEKLFF
TRBD1	.	TRBV27	TRBJ1-2	TGTGCCAGCAGGCGGACAGGGACCCTCTATGGCTACACCTTC	CASRRTGTLYGYTF
.	.	TRBV18	TRBJ2-7	TGTGCCAGCTCACCACCTGGAGAACACGAGCAGTACTTC	CASSPPGEHEQYF
TRBD1	.	TRBV7-6	TRBJ1-1	TGTGCCAGCAGCTTAGGGGGAAGGGGACAGGGAGGGCATAACACTGAAGCTTTCTTT	CASSLGGRGQGGHNTEAFF
.	.	TRBV24-1	TRBJ2-2	TGTGCCACCAGTGATTTGCAAGGGGATAGGACCGGGGAGCTGTTTTTT	CATSDLQGDRTGELFF
.	.	TRBV2	TRBJ2-7	TGTGCCAGCAGCCGGGACCGGTCCTACGAGCAGTACTTC	CASSRDRSYEQYF
.	.	TRBV12-3/TRBV12-4	TRBJ2-1	TGTGCCAGTAATAGCCACTACAATGAGCAGTTCTTC	CASNSHYNEQFF
TRBD2	.	TRBV6-5	TRBJ2-1	TGTGCCAGCAGTTATAAACTAGCGGGGGAGTATGAGCAGTTCTTC	CASSYKLAGEYEQFF
.	.	TRBV18	TRBJ2-1	TGTGCCAGCTCACCGGGACGAGATGAGCAGTTCTTC	CASSPGRDEQFF
TRBD1	.	TRBV18	TRBJ1-3	TGTGCCAGCTCACTCCGGCCCGGACAGGGGGTTAGTGGAAACACCATATATTTT	CASSLRPGQGVSGNTIYF
.	.	TRBV7-9	TRBJ1-6	TGTGCCAGCAGCTTAGAAGAGAATTCACCCCTCCACTTT	CASSLEENSPLHF
.	.	TRBV7-9	TRBJ1-1	TGTGCCAGCAGCTTATCACACGCCACTGAAGCTTTCTTT	CASSLSHATEAFF
TRBD2	.	TRBV14	TRBJ2-3	TGTGCCAGCAGCCCCTCCATCGGGGGGGGCACAGATACGCAGTATTTT	CASSPSIGGGTDTQYF
TRBD1	.	TRBV6-5	TRBJ2-5	TGTGCCAGCAGTATCTCACAGGGGAGTGGAGAGACCCAGTACTTC	CASSISQGSGETQYF
.	.	TRBV4-1	TRBJ1-1	TGCGCCAGCAGCCCCCTACCAGGGTTTACTGAAGCTTTCTTT	CASSPLPGFTEAFF
.	.	TRBV7-9	TRBJ1-3	TGTGCCAGCAGCTTAGAGCGACGGCGATCCGGCGAAAACACCATATATTTT	CASSLERRRSGENTIYF
.	.	TRBV19	TRBJ1-5	TGTGCCAGTAGTAGGGACTCTACCTATAGCAATCAGCCCCAGCATTTT	CASSRDSTYSNQPQHF
.	.	TRBV6-5	TRBJ1-5	TGTGCCAGCAGCTACGATTTCAATCAGCCCCAGCATTTT	CASSYDFNQPQHF
.	once	TRBV2	TRBJ1-5	TGTGCCAGCAGTGCCTCAGCCCCCAATCAGCCCCAGCATTTT	CASSASAPNQPQHF
.	once	TRBV15	TRBJ1-2	TGTGCCACCAGCAGCCGGGGCCACCGGGGCTACACCTTC	CATSSRGHRGYTF
.	.	TRBV10-2	TRBJ1-1	TGCGCCAGCACTGCCGGGACACTGACTGAAGCTTTCTTT	CASTAGTLTEAFF
.	.	TRBV27	TRBJ2-7	TGTGCCAGCAGTCCCCCGGAGGGCGGACTCTACGAGCAGTACTTC	CASSPPEGGLYEQYF
.	once	TRBV11-2	TRBJ2-7	TGTGCCAGCAGCTTAAACATCCTCCAGGGTGGAATCGCCTACGAGCAGTACTTC	CASSLNILQGGIAYEQYF
TRBD1	once	TRBV19	TRBJ1-5	TGTGCCAGTAGTGCCCAGACAGGGGCTAGCAATCAGCCCCAGCATTTT	CASSAQTGASNQPQHF
.	.	TRBV5-6	TRBJ2-7	TGTGCCAGCAGACGCTCCTACGAGCAGTACTTC	CASRRSYEQYF
.	.	TRBV27	TRBJ2-1	TGTGCCAGCAGTTGGAGAGAACCAGGCTACAATGAGCAGTTCTTC	CASSWREPGYNEQFF
.	once	TRBV12-3/TRBV12-4	TRBJ2-5	TGTGCCAGCAGCTCCCTGGGGACCCAGTACTTC	CASSSLGTQYF
TRBD2	.	TRBV7-3	TRBJ2-1	TGTGCCAGCAGCTTAGACCCGAGACTAGCGGGAGTCTACAATGAGCAGTTCTTC	CASSLDPRLAGVYNEQFF
.	.	TRBV5-5	TRBJ2-1	TGTGCCAGCAGCTTCCGCCCGAAGACTACTGGGGATGAGCAGTTCTTC	CASSFRPKTTGDEQFF
.	.	TRBV30	TRBJ2-1	TGTGCCTGGAGAGGCCCCGCGACTTCTAATGAGCAGTTCTTC	CAWRGPATSNEQFF
.	.	TRBV5-5	TRBJ1-5	TGTGCCAGCAGCGTACAGGGACGGAGCAATCAGCCCCAGCATTTT	CASSVQGRSNQPQHF
.	.	TRBV7-8	TRBJ2-7	TGTGCCAGCAGCCTGTCCGGCTACGAGCAGTACTTC	CASSLSGYEQYF
TRBD2	.	TRBV30	TRBJ2-1	TGTGCCTGGAGTGTAGCGGGGGGGGCCTTCAATGAGCAGTTCTTC	CAWSVAGGAFNEQFF
TRBD1	once	TRBV7-3	TRBJ2-1	TGTGCCAGCAGCTCGGACAGGGGGTTAAACTCCTACAATGAGCAGTTCTTC	CASSSDRGLNSYNEQFF
TRBD1	.	TRBV5-1	TRBJ2-2	TGCGCCAGCAGCTTTGGGGGACAGGGAGGAACCGGGGAGCTGTTTTTT	CASSFGGQGGTGELFF
TRBD1	.	TRBV19	TRBJ2-7	TGTGCCAGTAGTATTGACGGGACAGGGGCACCCTACGAGCAGTACTTC	CASSIDGTGAPYEQYF
TRBD2	.	TRBV7-2	TRBJ2-1	TGTGCCAGCAGCTTAGCAGGGACTAGCGGGAGTATAAATGAGCAGTTCTTC	CASSLAGTSGSINEQFF
.	few	TRBV4-2	TRBJ2-5	TGTGCCAGCAGTTATGGGACATTACAAGAGACCCAGTACTTC	CASSYGTLQETQYF